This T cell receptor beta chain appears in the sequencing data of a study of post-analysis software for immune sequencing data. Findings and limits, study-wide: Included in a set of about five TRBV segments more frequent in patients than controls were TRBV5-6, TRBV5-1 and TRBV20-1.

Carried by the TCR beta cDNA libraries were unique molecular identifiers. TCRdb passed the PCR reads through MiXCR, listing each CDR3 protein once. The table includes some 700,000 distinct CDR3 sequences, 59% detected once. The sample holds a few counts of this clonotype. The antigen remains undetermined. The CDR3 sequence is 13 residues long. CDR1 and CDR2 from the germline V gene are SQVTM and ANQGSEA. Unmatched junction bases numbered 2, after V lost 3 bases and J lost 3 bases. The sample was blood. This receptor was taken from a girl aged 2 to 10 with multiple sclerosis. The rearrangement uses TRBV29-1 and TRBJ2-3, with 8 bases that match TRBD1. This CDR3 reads CSVDRTGTDTQYF. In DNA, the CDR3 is TGCAGCGTTGATAGGACAGGGACAGATACGCAGTATTTT.